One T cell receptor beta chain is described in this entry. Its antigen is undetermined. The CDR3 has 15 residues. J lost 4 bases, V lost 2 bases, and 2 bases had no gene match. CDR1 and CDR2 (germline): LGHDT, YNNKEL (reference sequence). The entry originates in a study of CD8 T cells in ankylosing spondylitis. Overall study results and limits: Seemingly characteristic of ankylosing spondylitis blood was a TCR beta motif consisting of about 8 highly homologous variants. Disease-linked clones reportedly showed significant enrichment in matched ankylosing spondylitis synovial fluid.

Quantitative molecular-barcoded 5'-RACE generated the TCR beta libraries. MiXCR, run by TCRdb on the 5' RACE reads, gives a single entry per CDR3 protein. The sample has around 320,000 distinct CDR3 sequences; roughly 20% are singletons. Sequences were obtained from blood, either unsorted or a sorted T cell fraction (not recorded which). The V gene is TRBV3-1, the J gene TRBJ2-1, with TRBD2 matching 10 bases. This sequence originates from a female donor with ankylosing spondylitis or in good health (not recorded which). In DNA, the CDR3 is TGTGCCAGCAGCCAAACTAGCGGGAAGTACAATGAGCAGTTCTTC. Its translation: CASSQTSGKYNEQFF.